This is a list of T cell receptor beta chains from one sample in a study of CD8 T cells in ankylosing spondylitis. From the 5' RACE reads, TCRdb called clonotypes with MiXCR, one entry per CDR3 protein. The repertoire holds 210,000 or so distinct CDR3 sequences, with roughly 25% as singletons. The sequenced material came from blood, either unsorted or a sorted T cell fraction (not recorded which). The source is a male donor with ankylosing spondylitis or in good health (not recorded which). Both conserved end residues are part of each CDR3.

>TRBJ2-3|TRBV7-6
CASSLVAGDTDTQYF
>TRBJ2-5|TRBV29-1
CSVEEGGGETQYF
>TRBJ2-3|TRBV12-3/TRBV12-4
CASSRPSTDTQYF
>TRBJ2-3|TRBV24-1
CATSDVGLADTQYF
>TRBJ1-5|TRBV29-1
CSVGTHNQPQHF
>TRBJ1-1|TRBV5-4
CASSDGRRPTEAFF
>TRBJ1-1|TRBV6-1
CASRLTGAKNTEAFF
>TRBJ2-7|TRBV9
CASSVAETAAYEQYF
>TRBJ1-2|TRBV10-2
CASSEYGNNYGYTF
>TRBJ2-1|TRBV28
CASSPPGTGYNEQFF
>TRBJ2-5|TRBV27
CASSLFSTGRETQYF
>TRBJ2-3|TRBV20-1
CSARDSSGRFIDTQYF
>TRBJ2-2|TRBV20-1
CSAREAPTSRGELFF
>TRBJ2-2|TRBV2
CASRRTSGYTGELFF
>TRBJ2-2|TRBV12-3/TRBV12-4
CASSLGGSTGELFF
>TRBJ2-3|TRBV5-1
CASSHNLAGGTDTQYF
>TRBJ2-3|TRBV5-1
CASSLAGTGTTDTQYF
>TRBJ2-5|TRBV4-2
CASSQDSQETQYF
>TRBJ2-2|TRBV3-1
CASSQDTPIAGNTGELFF
>TRBJ2-2|TRBV21-1
CASREEAAFGELFF
>TRBJ2-5|TRBV9
CASSVGHQETQYF
>TRBJ2-2|TRBV5-1
CASSRAGANTGELFF
>TRBJ2-1|TRBV20-1
CSARGPTSYNEQFF
>TRBJ2-7|TRBV4-3
CASSRDRTYEQYF
>TRBJ1-2|TRBV10-3
CAISELVGYGYTF
>TRBJ1-2|TRBV6-1
CASKKGRIVGYTF
>TRBJ2-5|TRBV29-1
CSVGGGRGVETQYF
>TRBJ2-6|TRBV20-1
CSASTRSSGANVLTF
>TRBJ1-2|TRBV29-1
CSVEDLLGANYGYTF
>TRBJ2-4|TRBV19
CASSIEVGAHIQYF
>TRBJ1-5|TRBV20-1
CSAREGRWNQPQHF
>TRBJ2-5|TRBV5-6
CASSPQREGTETQYF
>TRBJ1-6|TRBV6-2/TRBV6-3
CASSYSIPRTDSSYNSPLHF
>TRBJ2-7|TRBV29-1
CSVETRTQHEQYF
>TRBJ2-3|TRBV15
CATSRDWVVMATDTQYF
>TRBJ1-5|TRBV7-2
CASSLQGDQPQHF
>TRBJ1-1|TRBV5-5
CASSLEGATNTEAFF
>TRBJ1-3|TRBV10-3
CAISESTGPRNTIYF
>TRBJ2-5|TRBV6-1
CASTPRSGGQETQYF
>TRBJ2-7|TRBV28
CASSLPDTTEQYF
>TRBJ2-2|TRBV20-1
CSARATSVDTGELFF
>TRBJ2-3|TRBV5-1
CASSLEMADTQYF
>TRBJ2-5|TRBV12-5
CASGLVQGGQETQYF
>TRBJ2-1|TRBV9
CASSVVGGAYNEQFF
>TRBJ2-7|TRBV3-1
CASSTSGTGFYEQYF
>TRBJ1-2|TRBV20-1
CSARDSPGSGNYGYTF
>TRBJ2-1|TRBV7-2
CASSLGLAGHEQFF
>TRBJ2-7|TRBV6-5
CASSYRDRGNYEQYF
>TRBJ2-1|TRBV7-2
CASSSQVAGGSQFF
>TRBJ2-2|TRBV24-1
CATGPGSPNTGELFF
>TRBJ2-7|TRBV29-1
CSVDARGTSRSSYEQYF
>TRBJ2-2|TRBV29-1
CSVDGYGGELFF